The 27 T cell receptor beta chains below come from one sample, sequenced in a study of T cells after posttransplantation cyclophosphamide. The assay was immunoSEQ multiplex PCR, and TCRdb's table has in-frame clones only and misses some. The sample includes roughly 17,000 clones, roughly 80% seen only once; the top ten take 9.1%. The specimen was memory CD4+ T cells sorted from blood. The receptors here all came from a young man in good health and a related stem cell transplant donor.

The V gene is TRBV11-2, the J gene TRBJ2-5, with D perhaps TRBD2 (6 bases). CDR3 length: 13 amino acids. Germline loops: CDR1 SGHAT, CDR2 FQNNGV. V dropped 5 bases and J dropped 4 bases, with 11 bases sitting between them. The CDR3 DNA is TGTGCCAGCAGCGAGGGACTCCTAGAGACCCAGTACTTC. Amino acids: CASSEGLLETQYF.

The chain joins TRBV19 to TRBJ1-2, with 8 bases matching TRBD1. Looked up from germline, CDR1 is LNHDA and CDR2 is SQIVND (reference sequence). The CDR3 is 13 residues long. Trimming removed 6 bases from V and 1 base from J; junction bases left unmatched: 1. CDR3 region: CASSDRGNYGYTF. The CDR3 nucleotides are TGTGCCAGTAGCGACAGGGGTAACTATGGCTACACCTTC.

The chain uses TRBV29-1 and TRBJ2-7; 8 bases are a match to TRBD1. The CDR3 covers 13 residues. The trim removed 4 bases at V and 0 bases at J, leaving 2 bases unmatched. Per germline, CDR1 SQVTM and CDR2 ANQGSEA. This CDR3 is CSVGQGTSYEQYF. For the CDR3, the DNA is TGCAGCGTTGGACAGGGGACCTCCTACGAGCAGTACTTC.

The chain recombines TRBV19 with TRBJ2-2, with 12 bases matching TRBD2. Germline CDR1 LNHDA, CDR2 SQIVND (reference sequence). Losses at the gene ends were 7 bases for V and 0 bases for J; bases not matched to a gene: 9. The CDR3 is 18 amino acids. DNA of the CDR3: TGTGCCAGTACCTTCCTTGGACTAGCGGGGCCGAACACCGGGGAGCTGTTTTTT. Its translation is CASTFLGLAGPNTGELFF.

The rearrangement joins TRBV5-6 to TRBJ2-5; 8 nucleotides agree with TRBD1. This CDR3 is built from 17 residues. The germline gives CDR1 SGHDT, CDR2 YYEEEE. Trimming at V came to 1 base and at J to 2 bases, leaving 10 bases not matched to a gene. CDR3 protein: CASSLRGGQGSQETQYF. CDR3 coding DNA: TGTGCCAGCAGCTTGAGGGGCGGACAGGGAAGTCAAGAGACCCAGTACTTC.

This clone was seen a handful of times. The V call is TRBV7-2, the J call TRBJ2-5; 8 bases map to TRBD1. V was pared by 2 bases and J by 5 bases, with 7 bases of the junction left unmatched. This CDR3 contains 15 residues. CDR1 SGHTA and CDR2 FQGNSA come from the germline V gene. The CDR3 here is CASSLRSGGYETQYF. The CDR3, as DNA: TGTGCCAGCAGCTTACGATCAGGGGGCTATGAGACCCAGTACTTC.

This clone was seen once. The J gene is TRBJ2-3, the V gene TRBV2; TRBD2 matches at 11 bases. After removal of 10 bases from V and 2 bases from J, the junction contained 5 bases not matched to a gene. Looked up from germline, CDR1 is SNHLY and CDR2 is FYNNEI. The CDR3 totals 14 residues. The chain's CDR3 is CAKSTSGITDTQYF. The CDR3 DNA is TGTGCCAAATCGACTAGCGGGATCACAGATACGCAGTATTTT. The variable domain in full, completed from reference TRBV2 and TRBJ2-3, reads EPEVTQTPSHQVTQMGQEVILRCVPISNHLYFYWYRQILGQKVEFLVSFYNNEISEKSEIFDDQFSVERPDGSNFTLKIRSTKLEDSAMYFCAKSTSGITDTQYFGPGTRLTVL.

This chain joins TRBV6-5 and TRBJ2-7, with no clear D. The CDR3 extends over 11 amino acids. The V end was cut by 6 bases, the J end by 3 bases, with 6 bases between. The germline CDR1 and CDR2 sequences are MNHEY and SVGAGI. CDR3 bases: TGTGCCAGCAGCCAGGACTACGAGCAGTACTTC. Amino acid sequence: CASSQDYEQYF.

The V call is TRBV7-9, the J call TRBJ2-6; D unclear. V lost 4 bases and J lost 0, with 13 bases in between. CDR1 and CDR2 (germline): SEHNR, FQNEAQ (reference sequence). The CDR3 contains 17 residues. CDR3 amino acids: CASSSTGLNSGANVLTF. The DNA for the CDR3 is TGTGCCAGCAGCTCTACCGGGTTAAACTCTGGGGCCAACGTCCTGACTTTC. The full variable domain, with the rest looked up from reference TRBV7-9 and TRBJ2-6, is DTGVSQNPRHKITKRGQNVTFRCDPISEHNRLYWYRQTLGQGPEFLTYFQNEAQLEKSRLLSDRFSAERPKGSFSTLEIQRTEQGDSAMYLCASSSTGLNSGANVLTFGAGSRLTVL.

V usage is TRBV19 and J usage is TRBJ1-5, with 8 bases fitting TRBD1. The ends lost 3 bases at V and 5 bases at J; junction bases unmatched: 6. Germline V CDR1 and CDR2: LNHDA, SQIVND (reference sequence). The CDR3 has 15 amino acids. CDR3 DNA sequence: TGTGCCAGTAGTATTTCGAGGACAGGGCATCAGCCCCAGCATTTT. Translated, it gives CASSISRTGHQPQHF.

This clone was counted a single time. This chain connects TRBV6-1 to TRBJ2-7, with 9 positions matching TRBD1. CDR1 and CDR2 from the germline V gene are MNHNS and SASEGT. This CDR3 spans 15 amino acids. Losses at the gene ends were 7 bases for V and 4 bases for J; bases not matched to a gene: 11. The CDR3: CASTHSPGQGYEQYF. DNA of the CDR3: TGTGCCAGCACCCATTCTCCGGGACAGGGTTACGAGCAGTACTTC.

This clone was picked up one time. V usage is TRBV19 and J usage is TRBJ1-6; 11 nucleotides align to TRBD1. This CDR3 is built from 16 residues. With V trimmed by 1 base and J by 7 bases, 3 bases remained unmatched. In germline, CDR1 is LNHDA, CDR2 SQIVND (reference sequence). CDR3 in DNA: TGTGCCAGTAGTATAGTCGGGACAGGGGGGAATTCACCCCTCCACTTT. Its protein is CASSIVGTGGNSPLHF.

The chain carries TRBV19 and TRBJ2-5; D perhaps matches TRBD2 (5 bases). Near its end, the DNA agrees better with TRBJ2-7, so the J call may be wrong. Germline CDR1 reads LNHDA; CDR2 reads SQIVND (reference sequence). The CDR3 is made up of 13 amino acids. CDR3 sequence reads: CASSLGGPYEQYF. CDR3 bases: TGTGCCAGTAGTCTTGGAGGTCCCTACGAGCAGTACTTC.

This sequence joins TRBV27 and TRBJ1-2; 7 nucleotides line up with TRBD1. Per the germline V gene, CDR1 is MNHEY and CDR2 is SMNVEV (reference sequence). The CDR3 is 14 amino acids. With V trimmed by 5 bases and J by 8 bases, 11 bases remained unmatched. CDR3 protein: CASSLSQGGWGYTF. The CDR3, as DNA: TGTGCCAGCAGTCTCTCTCAGGGGGGTTGGGGCTACACCTTC.

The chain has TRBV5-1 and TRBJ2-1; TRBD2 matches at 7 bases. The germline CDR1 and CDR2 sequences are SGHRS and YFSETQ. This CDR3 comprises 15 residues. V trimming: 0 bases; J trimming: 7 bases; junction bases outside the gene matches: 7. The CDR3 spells CASSLAASGANEQFF. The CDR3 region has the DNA TGCGCCAGCAGCTTGGCGGCTAGCGGAGCAAATGAGCAGTTCTTC.

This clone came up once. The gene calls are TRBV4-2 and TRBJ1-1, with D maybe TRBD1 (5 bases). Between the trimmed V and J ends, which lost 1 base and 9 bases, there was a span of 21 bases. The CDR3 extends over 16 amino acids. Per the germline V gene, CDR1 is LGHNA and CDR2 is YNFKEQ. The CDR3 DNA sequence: TGTGCCAGCAGCCAAGGAGATGCTGGGAAAGGGGATCAAGCTTTCTTT. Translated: CASSQGDAGKGDQAFF.

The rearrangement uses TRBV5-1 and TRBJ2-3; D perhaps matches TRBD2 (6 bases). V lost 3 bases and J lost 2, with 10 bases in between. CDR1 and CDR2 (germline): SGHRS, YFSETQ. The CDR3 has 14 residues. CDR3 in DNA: TGCGCCAGCAGCTCGACTAGGAACACAGATACGCAGTATTTT. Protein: CASSSTRNTDTQYF.

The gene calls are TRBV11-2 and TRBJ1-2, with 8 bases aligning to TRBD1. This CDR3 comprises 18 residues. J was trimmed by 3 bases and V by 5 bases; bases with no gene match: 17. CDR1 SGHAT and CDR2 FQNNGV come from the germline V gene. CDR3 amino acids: CASSAVFQMLQGDYGYTF. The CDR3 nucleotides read TGTGCCAGCAGCGCGGTTTTCCAAATGTTACAGGGGGACTATGGCTACACCTTC.

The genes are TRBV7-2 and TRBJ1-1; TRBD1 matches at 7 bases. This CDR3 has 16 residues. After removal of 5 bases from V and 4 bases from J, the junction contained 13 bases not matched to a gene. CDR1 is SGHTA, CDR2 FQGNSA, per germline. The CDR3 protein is CASSRRRGTGATEAFF. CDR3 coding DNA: TGTGCCAGCAGCCGTCGTAGAGGAACAGGGGCCACTGAAGCTTTCTTT. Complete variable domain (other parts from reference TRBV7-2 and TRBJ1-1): GAGVSQSPSNKVTEKGKDVELRCDPISGHTALYWYRQSLGQGLEFLIYFQGNSAPDKSGLPSDRFSAERTGGSVSTLTIQRTQQEDSAVYLCASSRRRGTGATEAFFGQGTRLTVV.

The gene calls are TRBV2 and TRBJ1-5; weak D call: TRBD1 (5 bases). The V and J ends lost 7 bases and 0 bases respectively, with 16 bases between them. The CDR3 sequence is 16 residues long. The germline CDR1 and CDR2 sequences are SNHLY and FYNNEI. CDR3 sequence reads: CASTLDREYSNQPQHF. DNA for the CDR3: TGTGCCAGCACCCTCGACAGAGAGTATAGCAATCAGCCCCAGCATTTT.

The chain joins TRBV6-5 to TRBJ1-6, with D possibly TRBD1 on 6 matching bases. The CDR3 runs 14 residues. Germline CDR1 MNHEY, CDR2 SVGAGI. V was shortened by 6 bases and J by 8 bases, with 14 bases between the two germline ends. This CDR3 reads CASRVGQPDSPLHF. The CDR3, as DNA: TGTGCCAGCAGGGTCGGACAGCCGGATTCACCCCTCCACTTT.

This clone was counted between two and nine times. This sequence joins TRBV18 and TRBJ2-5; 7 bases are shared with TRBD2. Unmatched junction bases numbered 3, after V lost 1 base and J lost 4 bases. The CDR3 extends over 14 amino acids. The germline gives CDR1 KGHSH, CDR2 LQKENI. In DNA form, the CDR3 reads TGTGCCAGCTCACCACAGGGGAGGGGAGAGACCCAGTACTTC. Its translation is CASSPQGRGETQYF.

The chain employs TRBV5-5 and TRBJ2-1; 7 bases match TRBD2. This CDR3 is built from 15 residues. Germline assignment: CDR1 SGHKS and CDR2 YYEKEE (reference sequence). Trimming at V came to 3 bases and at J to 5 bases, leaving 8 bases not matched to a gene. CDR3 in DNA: TGTGCCAGCAGCTGGCAGCGGGGAGGGCACAATGAGCAGTTCTTC. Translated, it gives CASSWQRGGHNEQFF.

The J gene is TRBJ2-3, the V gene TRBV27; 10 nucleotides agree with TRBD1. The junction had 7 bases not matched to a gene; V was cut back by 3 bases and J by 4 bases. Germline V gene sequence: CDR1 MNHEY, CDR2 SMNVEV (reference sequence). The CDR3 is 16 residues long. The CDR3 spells CASSFQDRGGADTQYF. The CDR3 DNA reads TGTGCCAGCAGTTTTCAGGACAGGGGGGGGGCAGATACGCAGTATTTT.

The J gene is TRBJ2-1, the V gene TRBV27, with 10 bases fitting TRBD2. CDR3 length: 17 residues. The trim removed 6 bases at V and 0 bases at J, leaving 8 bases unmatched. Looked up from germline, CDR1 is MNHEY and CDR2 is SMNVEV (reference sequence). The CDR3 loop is CASSLFSGGNSYNEQFF. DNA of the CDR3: TGTGCCAGCAGCCTATTTAGCGGGGGGAACTCCTACAATGAGCAGTTCTTC.

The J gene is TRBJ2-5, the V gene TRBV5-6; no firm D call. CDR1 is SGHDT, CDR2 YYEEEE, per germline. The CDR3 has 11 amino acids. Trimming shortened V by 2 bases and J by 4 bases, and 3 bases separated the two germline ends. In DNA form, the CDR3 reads TGTGCCAGCAGCTTCGGAGAGACCCAGTACTTC. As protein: CASSFGETQYF.

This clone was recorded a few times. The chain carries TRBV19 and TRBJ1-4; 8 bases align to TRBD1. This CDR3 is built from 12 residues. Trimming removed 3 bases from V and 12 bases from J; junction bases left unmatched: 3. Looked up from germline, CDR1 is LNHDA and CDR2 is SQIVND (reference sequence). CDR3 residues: CASSILTGELFF. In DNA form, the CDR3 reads TGTGCCAGTAGTATCTTGACAGGGGAACTGTTTTTT.